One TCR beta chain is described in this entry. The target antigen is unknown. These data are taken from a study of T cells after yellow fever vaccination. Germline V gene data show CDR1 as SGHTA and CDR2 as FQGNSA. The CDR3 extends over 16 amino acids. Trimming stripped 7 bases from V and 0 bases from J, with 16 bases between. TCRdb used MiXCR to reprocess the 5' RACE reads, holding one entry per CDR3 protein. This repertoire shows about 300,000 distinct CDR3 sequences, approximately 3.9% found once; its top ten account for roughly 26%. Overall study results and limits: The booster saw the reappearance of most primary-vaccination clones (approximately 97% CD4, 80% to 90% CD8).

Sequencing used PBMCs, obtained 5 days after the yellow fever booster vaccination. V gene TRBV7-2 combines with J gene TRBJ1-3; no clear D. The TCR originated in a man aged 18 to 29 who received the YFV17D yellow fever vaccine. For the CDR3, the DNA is TGTGCCAGCATCCAAGGCGGCAGGAGCTCTGGAAACACCATATATTTT. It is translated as CASIQGGRSSGNTIYF.